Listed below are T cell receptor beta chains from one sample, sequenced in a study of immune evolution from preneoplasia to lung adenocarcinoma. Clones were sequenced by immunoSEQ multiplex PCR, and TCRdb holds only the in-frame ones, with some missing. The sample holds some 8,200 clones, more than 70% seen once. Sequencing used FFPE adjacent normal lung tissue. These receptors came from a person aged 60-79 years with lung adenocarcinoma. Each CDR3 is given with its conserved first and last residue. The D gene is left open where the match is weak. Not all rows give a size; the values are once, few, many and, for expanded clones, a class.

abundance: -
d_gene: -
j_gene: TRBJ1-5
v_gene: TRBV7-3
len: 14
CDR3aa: CASRLTGLDQPQHF
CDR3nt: TGTGCCAGCAGACTCACAGGGCTAGATCAGCCCCAGCATTTT

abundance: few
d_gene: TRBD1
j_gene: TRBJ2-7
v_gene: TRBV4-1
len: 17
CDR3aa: CASSQPSGQGIPYEQYF
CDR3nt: TGCGCCAGCAGCCAACCGTCGGGACAGGGGATTCCTTACGAGCAGTACTTC

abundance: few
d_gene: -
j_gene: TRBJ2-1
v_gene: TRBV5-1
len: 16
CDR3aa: CASTLQTGGGNNEQFF
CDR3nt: TGCGCCAGCACACTCCAGACAGGTGGGGGGAACAATGAGCAGTTCTTC

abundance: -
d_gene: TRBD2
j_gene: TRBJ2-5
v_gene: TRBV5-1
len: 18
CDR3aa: CASSLAPGLAGFQETQYF
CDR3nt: TGCGCCAGCAGCTTGGCCCCGGGACTAGCGGGGTTCCAAGAGACCCAGTACTTC

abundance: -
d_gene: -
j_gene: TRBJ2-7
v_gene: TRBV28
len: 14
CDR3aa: CASSSPQGTYEQYF
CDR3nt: TGTGCCAGCAGTTCGCCCCAGGGAACCTACGAGCAGTACTTC

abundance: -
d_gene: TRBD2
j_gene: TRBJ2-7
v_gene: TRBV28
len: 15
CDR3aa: CASSSPASGSYEQYF
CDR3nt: TGTGCCAGCAGTTCCCCAGCTAGCGGTTCCTACGAGCAGTACTTC

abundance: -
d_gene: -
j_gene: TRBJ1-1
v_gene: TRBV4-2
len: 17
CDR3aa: CASSHRIWTAAVPEAFF
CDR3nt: TGTGCCAGCAGCCACCGCATTTGGACGGCGGCGGTCCCTGAAGCTTTCTTT

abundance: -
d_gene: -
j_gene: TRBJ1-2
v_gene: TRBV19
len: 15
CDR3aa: CASSLDSRQEDGYTF
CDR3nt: TGTGCCAGTAGTTTGGACAGCCGCCAGGAGGATGGCTACACCTTC

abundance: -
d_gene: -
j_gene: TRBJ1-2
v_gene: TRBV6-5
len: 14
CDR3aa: CASSYPGRGYGYTF
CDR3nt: TGTGCCAGCAGTTACCCAGGGCGTGGCTATGGCTACACCTTC

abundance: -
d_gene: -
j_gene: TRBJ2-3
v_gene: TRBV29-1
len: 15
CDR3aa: CSVEERVGGTDTQYF
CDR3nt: TGCAGCGTTGAGGAACGGGTGGGAGGCACAGATACGCAGTATTTT

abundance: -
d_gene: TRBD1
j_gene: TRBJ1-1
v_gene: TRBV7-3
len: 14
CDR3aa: CASSPQGGSTEAFF
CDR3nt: TGTGCCAGCAGCCCCCAGGGGGGGAGCACTGAAGCTTTCTTT

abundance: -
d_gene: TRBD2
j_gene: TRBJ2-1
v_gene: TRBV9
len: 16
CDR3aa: CASSVEGTRRVNEQFF
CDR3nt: TGTGCCAGCAGCGTAGAAGGGACTAGAAGAGTCAATGAGCAGTTCTTC

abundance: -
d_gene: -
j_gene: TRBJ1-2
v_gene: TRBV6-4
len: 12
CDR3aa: CASSGGYYGYTF
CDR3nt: TGTGCCAGCAGCGGGGGTTACTATGGCTACACCTTC

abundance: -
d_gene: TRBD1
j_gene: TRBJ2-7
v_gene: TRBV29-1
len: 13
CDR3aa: CSVGGQGYYEQYF
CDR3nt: TGCAGCGTTGGAGGACAGGGCTACTACGAGCAGTACTTC

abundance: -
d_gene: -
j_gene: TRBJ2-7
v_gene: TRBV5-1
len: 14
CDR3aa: CASSLLTGRYEQYF
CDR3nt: TGCGCCAGCAGCTTGTTGACAGGACGGTACGAGCAGTACTTC

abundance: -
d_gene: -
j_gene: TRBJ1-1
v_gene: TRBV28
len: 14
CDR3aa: CASRSGQGNTEAFF
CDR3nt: TGTGCCAGCAGGTCGGGCCAGGGCAACACTGAAGCTTTCTTT

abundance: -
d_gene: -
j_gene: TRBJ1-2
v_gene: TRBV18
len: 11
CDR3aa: CASSPDYGYTF
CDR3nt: TGTGCCAGCTCACCCGACTATGGCTACACCTTC

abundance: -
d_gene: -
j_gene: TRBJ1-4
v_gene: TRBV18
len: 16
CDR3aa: CASSPEGRAANEKLFF
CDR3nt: TGTGCCAGCTCACCAGAGGGGAGGGCCGCTAATGAAAAACTGTTTTTT

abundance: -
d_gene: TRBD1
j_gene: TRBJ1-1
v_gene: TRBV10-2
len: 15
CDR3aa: CASSEETGAPKGAFF
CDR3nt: TGCGCCAGCAGTGAGGAGACAGGGGCACCTAAAGGAGCTTTCTTT

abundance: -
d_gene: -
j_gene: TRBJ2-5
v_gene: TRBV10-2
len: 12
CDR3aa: CASRGHQETQYF
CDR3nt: TGCGCCAGCAGAGGCCACCAAGAGACCCAGTACTTC

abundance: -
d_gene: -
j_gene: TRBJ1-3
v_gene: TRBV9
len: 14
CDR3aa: CASSVDTTGNTIYF
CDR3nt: TGTGCCAGCAGCGTCGACACGACTGGAAACACCATATATTTT

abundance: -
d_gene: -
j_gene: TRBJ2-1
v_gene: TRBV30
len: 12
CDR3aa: CAWSRRFNEQFF
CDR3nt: TGTGCCTGGAGTAGGAGGTTCAATGAGCAGTTCTTC

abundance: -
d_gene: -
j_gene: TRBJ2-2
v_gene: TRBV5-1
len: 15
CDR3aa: CASSLDYRVTGELFF
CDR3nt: TGCGCCAGCAGCTTGGATTACAGGGTAACCGGGGAGCTGTTTTTT

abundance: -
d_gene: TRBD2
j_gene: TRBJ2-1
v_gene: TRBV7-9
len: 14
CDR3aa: CASSLRLASNEQFF
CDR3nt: TGTGCCAGCAGCCTTAGACTAGCTTCCAATGAGCAGTTCTTC

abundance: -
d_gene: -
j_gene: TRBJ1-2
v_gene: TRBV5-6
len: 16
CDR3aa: CASSRGWKGRSDGYTF
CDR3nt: TGTGCCAGCAGCCGAGGGTGGAAGGGGCGCTCAGACGGCTACACCTTC

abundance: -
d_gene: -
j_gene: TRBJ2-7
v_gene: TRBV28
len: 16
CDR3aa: CASSSPEAKGSYEQYF
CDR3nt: TGTGCCAGCAGTTCCCCAGAGGCAAAGGGATCCTACGAGCAGTACTTC

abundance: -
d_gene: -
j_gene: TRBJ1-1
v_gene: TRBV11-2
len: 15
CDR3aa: CASSGLFMGNTEAFF
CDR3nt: TGTGCCAGCAGCGGTTTATTTATGGGAAACACTGAAGCTTTCTTT

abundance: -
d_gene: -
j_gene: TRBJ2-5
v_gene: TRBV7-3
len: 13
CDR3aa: CASSLDGPETQYF
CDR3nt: TGTGCCAGCAGCCTCGACGGACCAGAGACCCAGTACTTC

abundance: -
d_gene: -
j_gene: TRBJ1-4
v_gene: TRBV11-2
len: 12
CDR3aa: CAITGANEKLFF
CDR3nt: TGTGCCATCACGGGGGCTAATGAAAAACTGTTTTTT

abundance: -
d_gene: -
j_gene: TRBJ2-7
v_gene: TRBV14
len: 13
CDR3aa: CASSYGKGYEQYF
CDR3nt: TGTGCCAGCAGTTACGGGAAGGGCTACGAGCAGTACTTC

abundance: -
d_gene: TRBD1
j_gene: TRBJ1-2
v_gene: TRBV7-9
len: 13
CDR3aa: CASSSTGYYGYTF
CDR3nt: TGTGCCAGCAGCTCGACAGGGTACTATGGCTACACCTTC

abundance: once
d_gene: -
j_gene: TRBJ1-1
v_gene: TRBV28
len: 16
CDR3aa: CASSPGLQVMGTEAFF
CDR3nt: TGTGCCAGCAGTCCCGGTCTACAGGTCATGGGCACTGAAGCTTTCTTT

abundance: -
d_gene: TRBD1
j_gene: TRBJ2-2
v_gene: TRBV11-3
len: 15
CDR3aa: CASSFSGQGPGELFF
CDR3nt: TGTGCCAGCAGCTTCTCGGGACAGGGCCCCGGGGAGCTGTTTTTT

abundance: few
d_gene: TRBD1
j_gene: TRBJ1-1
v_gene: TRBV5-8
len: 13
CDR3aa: CASSRTGNTEAFF
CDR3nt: TGTGCCAGCAGCCGGACAGGGAACACTGAAGCTTTCTTT

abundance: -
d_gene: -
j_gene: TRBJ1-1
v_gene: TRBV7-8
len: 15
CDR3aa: CASSLAPTLNTEAFF
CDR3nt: TGTGCCAGCAGCTTAGCGCCCACACTGAACACTGAAGCTTTCTTT

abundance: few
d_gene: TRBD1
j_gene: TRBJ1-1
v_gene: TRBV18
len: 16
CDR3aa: CASSPPGQGGRGEAFF
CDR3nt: TGTGCCAGCTCACCACCTGGACAGGGGGGTCGGGGTGAAGCTTTCTTT

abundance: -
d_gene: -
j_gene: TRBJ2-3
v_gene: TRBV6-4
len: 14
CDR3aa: CASSEGTSTDTQYF
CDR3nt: TGTGCCAGCAGTGAGGGGACTAGCACAGATACGCAGTATTTT

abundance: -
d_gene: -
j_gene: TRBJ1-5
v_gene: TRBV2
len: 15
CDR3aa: CASSEQGLNNQPQHF
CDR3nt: TGTGCCAGCAGTGAACAGGGACTTAACAATCAGCCCCAGCATTTT

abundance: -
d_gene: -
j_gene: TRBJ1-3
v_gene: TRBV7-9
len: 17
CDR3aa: CASSLRLGHLSGNTIYF
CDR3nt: TGTGCCAGCAGCTTAAGGCTCGGACACCTCTCTGGAAACACCATATATTTT

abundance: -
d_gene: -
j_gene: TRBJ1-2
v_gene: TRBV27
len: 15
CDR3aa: CASSFKSVGFYGYTF
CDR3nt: TGTGCCAGCAGTTTCAAGTCGGTGGGATTCTATGGCTACACCTTC

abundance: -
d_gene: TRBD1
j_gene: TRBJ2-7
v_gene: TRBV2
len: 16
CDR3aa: CASIKQGATFLYEQYF
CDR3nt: TGTGCCAGCATAAAACAGGGGGCTACATTCCTCTACGAGCAGTACTTC

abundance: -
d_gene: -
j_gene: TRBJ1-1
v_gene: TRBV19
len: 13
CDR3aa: CASSIKVNTEAFF
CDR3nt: TGTGCCAGTAGTATTAAGGTGAACACTGAAGCTTTCTTT

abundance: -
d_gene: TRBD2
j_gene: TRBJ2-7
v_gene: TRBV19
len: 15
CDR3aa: CASRTSGKGHYEQYF
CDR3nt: TGTGCCAGTAGGACTAGCGGGAAGGGGCACTACGAGCAGTACTTC

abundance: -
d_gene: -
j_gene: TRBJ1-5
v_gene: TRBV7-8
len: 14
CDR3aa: CASSLGGGYQPQHF
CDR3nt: TGTGCCAGCAGCTTAGGGGGTGGATATCAGCCCCAGCATTTT

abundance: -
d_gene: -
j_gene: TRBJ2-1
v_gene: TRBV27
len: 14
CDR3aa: CASSPRTKGDEQFF
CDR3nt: TGTGCCAGCAGTCCACGGACTAAGGGGGATGAGCAGTTCTTC

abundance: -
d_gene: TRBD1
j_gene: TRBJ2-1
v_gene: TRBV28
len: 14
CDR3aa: CASSLSQGASLGFF
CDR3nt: TGTGCCAGCAGTTTGTCACAGGGGGCTTCTCTAGGGTTCTTC

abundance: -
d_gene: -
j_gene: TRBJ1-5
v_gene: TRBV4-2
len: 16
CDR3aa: CASSQVSGGPNQPQHF
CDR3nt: TGTGCCAGCAGCCAAGTATCGGGGGGTCCCAATCAGCCCCAGCATTTT

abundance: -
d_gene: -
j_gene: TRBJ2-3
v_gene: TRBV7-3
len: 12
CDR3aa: CASSPSGDTQYF
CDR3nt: TGTGCCAGCAGCCCTTCCGGGGATACGCAGTATTTT